Listed below are T cell receptor beta chains from one sample, sequenced in a study of radiation and T cells in renal cell carcinoma. TCRdb keeps only in-frame clones here, not all; method: immunoSEQ multiplex PCR. Found here are some 110,000 clones, about four fifths of them singletons; the top ten hold about 3%. Material: blood, obtained from a patient whose treatment included radiotherapy and nephrectomy. The receptors come from a woman aged 60-75 years with renal cell carcinoma. Each CDR3 is given with its conserved first and last residue. Each record gives: V gene, D gene, clone size, J gene, CDR3 protein, CDR3 DNA. The D gene is left open where the match is weak. Expanded clones are given a class, and other clones once, few, many or no size at all.

TRBV11-2,TRBD2,-,TRBJ2-7,CASSLSGPSGSEQYF,TGTGCCAGCAGCCTTAGTGGCCCCAGCGGGAGCGAGCAGTACTTC
TRBV28,TRBD1,-,TRBJ1-1,CASSSGTGGSTEAFF,TGTGCCAGCAGCTCCGGGACAGGGGGCTCCACTGAAGCTTTCTTT
TRBV7-9,-,-,TRBJ2-2,CASSLRQGNTGELFF,TGTGCCAGCAGCTTACGCCAGGGAAACACCGGGGAGCTGTTTTTT
TRBV27,-,-,TRBJ1-5,CASSLGPGRQPQHF,TGTGCCAGCAGTTTAGGTCCCGGTCGGCAGCCCCAGCATTTT
TRBV7-3,-,-,TRBJ1-2,CASSATGSLNYGYTF,TGTGCCAGCAGCGCAACAGGGTCCCTTAACTATGGCTACACCTTC
TRBV4-1,-,-,TRBJ1-6,CASSQDFGTFYNSPLHF,TGCGCCAGCAGCCAAGACTTCGGGACGTTTTATAATTCACCCCTCCACTTT
TRBV6-6,-,-,TRBJ2-7,CASSPGLGASGEQYF,TGTGCCAGCAGTCCCGGGCTGGGGGCGAGCGGTGAGCAGTACTTC
TRBV5-1,TRBD1,few,TRBJ1-1,CASSNDRGGTEAFF,TGCGCCAGCAGCAACGACAGGGGCGGGACTGAAGCTTTCTTT
TRBV27,TRBD1,-,TRBJ1-2,CASSRRRSGTGEDYGYTF,TGTGCCAGCAGCCGCCGCCGATCCGGGACAGGGGAGGACTATGGCTACACCTTC
TRBV20-1,-,-,TRBJ2-1,CSARLVNEQFF,TGCAGTGCTAGATTGGTAAATGAGCAGTTCTTC
TRBV6-1,-,-,TRBJ1-6,CASREHYNSPLHF,TGTGCCAGCAGAGAACACTATAATTCACCCCTCCACTTT
TRBV5-1,-,-,TRBJ1-1,CASSSSLDRNTEAFF,TGCGCCAGCAGCTCCTCCCTCGACCGGAACACTGAAGCTTTCTTT
TRBV10-3,-,-,TRBJ2-7,CAISEGGSNEQYF,TGTGCCATCAGTGAGGGGGGTTCCAACGAGCAGTACTTC
TRBV5-5,-,-,TRBJ2-2,CASSLTSTGELFF,TGTGCCAGCAGCTTAACATCCACCGGGGAGCTGTTTTTT
TRBV28,TRBD1,-,TRBJ1-1,CASSLSGGSGRTFF,TGTGCCAGCAGTTTATCAGGGGGTAGTGGAAGAACTTTCTTT
TRBV9,TRBD1,-,TRBJ1-1,CASSSQGQLNTEAFF,TGTGCCAGCAGCTCACAGGGACAGTTGAACACTGAAGCTTTCTTT
TRBV6-1,TRBD1,-,TRBJ1-2,CASSERDRVYFGYTF,TGTGCCAGCAGTGAGAGGGACAGGGTCTATTTTGGCTACACCTTC
TRBV5-4,TRBD1,-,TRBJ2-7,CASSWGQGSGSEQYF,TGTGCCAGCAGCTGGGGACAGGGGAGCGGGAGCGAGCAGTACTTC
TRBV5-5,-,-,TRBJ2-1,CASSLVKSSYNEQFF,TGTGCCAGCAGCTTGGTCAAGAGCTCCTACAATGAGCAGTTCTTC
TRBV4-2,-,-,TRBJ1-2,CASSQSSSGNYGYTF,TGTGCCAGCAGCCAAAGTTCGTCAGGGAACTATGGCTACACCTTC
TRBV2,-,-,TRBJ1-2,CASSVVVGGDGYTF,TGTGCCAGCAGTGTAGTGGTGGGGGGTGATGGCTACACCTTC
TRBV6-4,TRBD1,once,TRBJ2-1,CASSSQGVDEQFF,TGTGCCAGCAGCTCACAGGGGGTCGATGAGCAGTTCTTC
TRBV6-5,-,few,TRBJ1-5,CASSYSGEKQPQHF,TGTGCCAGCAGTTACTCAGGGGAAAAACAGCCCCAGCATTTT
TRBV7-9,TRBD1,-,TRBJ1-4,CASSGTGEEKLFF,TGTGCCAGCAGTGGGACAGGAGAAGAAAAACTGTTTTTT
TRBV7-2,-,-,TRBJ1-1,CASSLSGGVTFF,TGTGCCAGCAGTTTGTCTGGCGGGGTAACTTTCTTT
TRBV19,-,-,TRBJ2-1,CASSGLTYNEQFF,TGTGCCAGTAGTGGGTTGACGTACAATGAGCAGTTCTTC